The present TCR beta chain was sequenced within a study of T cells in Graves' hyperthyroidism and ophthalmopathy (dated by TCRdb to between 2018 and 2021). Background for the entire study: Peripheral blood was collected at initial diagnosis, before any treatment. For training and testing, the approximately 97 patients in the discovery cohort were randomly divided in a 7:3 ratio. Following sampling, methimazole starting at 30 mg daily was given to hyperthyroidism patients, and high-dose intravenous methylprednisolone was given to ophthalmopathy patients. In more than 5 Graves' hyperthyroidism patients, the study also compared T-cell repertoires from thyroid tissue with T-cell repertoires from blood. According to the paper, TCR Vbeta CDR3 sequencing was carried out on 135 peripheral blood samples, which came from fewer than 50 ophthalmopathy, under 80 hyperthyroidism and around 17 progressor patients. To identify TCR V-J signatures that set the groups apart, the researchers used a discovery cohort of more than 95 patients, made up of 43 with Graves' ophthalmopathy and some 58 with stable Graves' hyperthyroidism. Whether ophthalmopathy could be predicted prospectively was tested in an independent validation cohort made up of about 18 hyperthyroidism patients plus 17 patients who later progressed to ophthalmopathy. What the research found in general, with its limitations: No statistical method was used to fix the sample size in advance, and group allocation was not hidden from the investigators. In validation, the model predicted progression to ophthalmopathy a median of about 6.5 months before onset, with roughly 70% sensitivity and roughly 72% specificity. Most expanded thyroid clonotypes (frequency above 0.001) were also found in blood, which suggests that blood repertoires may mirror thyroid immune responses. A 13 V-J signature model separated ophthalmopathy from stable hyperthyroidism, with approximately 87% sensitivity and 81.08% specificity in cross-validation and 80%/75% in testing.

Stable Graves' hyperthyroidism was defined as no progression to ophthalmopathy during 18 months of follow-up. Hyperthyroidism patients were newly diagnosed, with disease duration under 2 months, and aged 18 to 65 years. Exclusion was applied to patients with uncontrolled infections, other autoimmune diseases, pregnancy or lactation. Clinical symptoms, serum thyroxine and TRAb, thyroid ultrasound, and orbital computed tomography formed the basis for the diagnoses. Ficoll-Paque density gradient centrifugation was used to isolate PBMCs from under 11 ml of fresh peripheral blood. Trizol reagent was used to extract total RNA, and RNA quality was then checked on an Agilent 2100 Bioanalyzer. On this clonotype: It has no known antigen specificity. Base qualities are missing; no much larger clone stands one base away.

The TCR beta CDR3 regions were amplified from the RNA transcripts. For the first round of RT-PCR on the TCR CDR3, the HTBI primer set was used together with the Qiagen OneStep RT-PCR kit. The libraries were constructed in a second round of multiplex PCR and then size-selected and purified. Sequencing of the libraries was done on an Illumina HiSeq2000 using paired-end 100 bp reads. The study's processing was this. SOAPnuke was used to process the raw data, removing reads that contained adapters or uncalled bases, had a mean Phred below 15, or lacked an exact match to the constant primer or identifier. High-quality paired reads were merged with COPE v1.2.5, and unique nucleotide sequences were defined as clonotypes. MiTCR v1.1 was used to align the clonotypes against IMGT TRBV, TRBD and TRBJ reference segments. The analysis was restricted to V-J combinations with a frequency above 0.0001, which together covered 99% to 99.2% of the repertoires. A TCS score was defined as the ratio of F50 (clonal expansion) to E x V (chaos), with BLOSUM62-based TCRdist applied between CDR3 peptides within each V-J. Welch's t-statistics and random forest reduced roughly 540 V-J features to roughly 13, which were used in a naive Bayes classifier (R e1071). The raw public reads went through TCRdb reprocessing: fastp at Q25, MiXCR clone calling, in-frame beta chains kept. Every distinct CDR3 protein forms one entry, paired with its most common genes and DNA. TCRdb's processing, not the study's, gives the V and J calls here. The sample records around 350,000 distinct CDR3 sequences, about 13% of which are singletons. Less than 10% of the sample comes from the top ten.

The TCR originated in a woman younger than 35 with Graves' hyperthyroidism. Sequencing used blood.

The DNA reads TGCAGTGCTAGGACAGGGGAGGGCCAAGAGACCCAGTACTTC. It is translated as CSARTGEGQETQYF. The sequence joins TRBV20-1 to TRBJ2-5; 8 matching bases give a weak D call of TRBD1. The V and J ends are trimmed by 3 bases and 1 base, leaving 12 bases between them. Including cysteine and phenylalanine, the CDR3 has 14 amino acids. The only DNA kept is the CDR3, 42 bases in frame from the first base. CDR1 and CDR2 were assigned from the germline V gene (reference sequence) as DFQATT and SNEGSKA.